Listed below are T cell receptor beta chains from one sample, sequenced in a study of T cells in Graves' hyperthyroidism and ophthalmopathy. TCRdb re-called the multiplex PCR reads through MiXCR, storing one row per CDR3 protein. The table lists 600,000 to 700,000 distinct CDR3 sequences, just under 45% of them singletons. The specimen sequenced was peripheral blood or thyroid tissue (not recorded which). The receptors originated from an adult man with Graves' disease, either hyperthyroidism or ophthalmopathy (not recorded which). Both conserved end residues are part of each CDR3. The D gene is left open where the match is weak. Clone sizes are given selectively: once, few, many, or a class where the clone is expanded.

>NA|NA|TRBJ1-2|TRBV10-3
CAISESGIGYTF
TGTGCCATCAGTGAGTCAGGGATCGGCTACACCTTC
>NA|many|TRBJ1-2|TRBV7-6
CASSLRPGAGYTF
TGTGCCAGCAGCTTAAGGCCAGGGGCTGGCTACACCTTC
>NA|NA|TRBJ1-1|TRBV29-1
CSVMGGIEAFF
TGCAGCGTGATGGGGGGCATCGAAGCTTTCTTT
>TRBD1|many|TRBJ2-5|TRBV12-3/TRBV12-4
CASSLGTGGEEETQYF
TGTGCCAGCAGTTTAGGGACAGGGGGCGAGGAAGAGACCCAGTACTTC
>TRBD1|NA|TRBJ2-5|TRBV7-7
CASSSITGGGETQYF
TGTGCTAGCAGCTCAATCACAGGGGGCGGAGAGACCCAGTACTTC
>NA|few|TRBJ1-6|TRBV25-1
CASSDGGDSPLHF
TGTGCCAGCAGTGATGGGGGGGATTCACCCCTCCACTTT
>NA|NA|TRBJ1-1|TRBV29-1
CSGSLGLNTEAFF
TGCAGCGGATCTCTGGGCCTTAACACTGAAGCTTTCTTT
>NA|NA|TRBJ1-5|TRBV15
CATSSESISLGQPQHF
TGTGCCACCAGCAGTGAGTCGATCTCGTTAGGTCAGCCCCAGCATTTT
>NA|NA|TRBJ1-1|TRBV12-3/TRBV12-4
CASTPGGTEAFF
TGTGCCAGCACCCCCGGGGGCACTGAAGCTTTCTTT
>NA|few|TRBJ1-3|TRBV5-1
CASSLAGQRSSGNTIYF
TGCGCCAGCAGCTTGGCCGGGCAACGGAGCTCTGGAAACACCATATATTTT
>NA|few|TRBJ1-1|TRBV7-9
CASSAPGSVNTEAFF
TGTGCCAGCAGCGCCCCAGGGTCAGTGAACACTGAAGCTTTCTTT
>NA|NA|TRBJ2-3|TRBV29-1
CSAVAKGTDTQYF
TGCAGCGCTGTCGCTAAGGGCACAGATACGCAGTATTTT
>NA|NA|TRBJ1-1|TRBV29-1
CSVVPGTTGYTEAFF
TGCAGCGTTGTTCCCGGGACAACAGGGTACACTGAAGCTTTCTTT
>TRBD1|NA|TRBJ1-5|TRBV15
CATSSWIPGGSNQPQHF
TGTGCCACCAGCAGTTGGATTCCAGGGGGTAGCAATCAGCCCCAGCATTTT
>TRBD2|NA|TRBJ2-2|TRBV2
CASSGLAGYTGELFF
TGTGCCAGCAGCGGACTAGCGGGTTACACCGGGGAGCTGTTTTTT
>NA|many|TRBJ1-2|TRBV9
CASSQQSGRGGGYTF
TGTGCCAGCAGCCAACAAAGTGGCAGGGGAGGAGGCTACACCTTC
>TRBD1|NA|TRBJ1-1|TRBV25-1
CASLETGTLNTEAFF
TGTGCCAGCTTAGAGACAGGGACTCTGAACACTGAAGCTTTCTTT
>NA|many|TRBJ1-2|TRBV19
CASSIVGSNYGYTF
TGTGCCAGTAGTATAGTCGGCAGTAACTATGGCTACACCTTC
>TRBD1|many|TRBJ1-2|TRBV24-1
CATSDKTGVGGYTF
TGTGCCACCAGTGACAAGACAGGGGTCGGTGGCTACACCTTC
>TRBD1|NA|TRBJ2-5|TRBV12-3/TRBV12-4
CASSLLPQGAKETQYF
TGTGCCAGCAGTTTATTACCGCAGGGGGCTAAAGAGACCCAGTACTTC
>NA|few|TRBJ2-5|TRBV7-3
CASSLTAGEGETQYF
TGTGCCAGCAGCTTGACCGCAGGGGAGGGAGAGACCCAGTACTTC
>NA|many|TRBJ2-5|TRBV15
CATSLGAEETQYF
TGTGCCACCAGCCTTGGGGCGGAAGAGACCCAGTACTTC
>TRBD2|few|TRBJ2-7|TRBV10-3
CASTHQASGRSYEQYF
TGTGCCAGCACCCACCAGGCTAGCGGGAGATCCTACGAGCAGTACTTC
>NA|few|TRBJ1-1|TRBV25-1
CASSVYSNTEAFF
TGTGCCAGCAGTGTCTACAGCAACACTGAAGCTTTCTTT
>NA|many|TRBJ1-1|TRBV2
CASSGGPMNTEAFF
TGTGCCAGCAGCGGGGGACCGATGAACACTGAAGCTTTCTTT
>TRBD1|few|TRBJ2-7|TRBV9
CASSERTGNIYEQYF
TGTGCCAGCAGCGAAAGGACAGGGAATATCTACGAGCAGTACTTC
>NA|many|TRBJ1-1|TRBV7-8
CASSLTDNTEAFF
TGTGCCAGCAGCTTGACGGACAACACTGAAGCTTTCTTT
>TRBD2|many|TRBJ2-2|TRBV29-1
CSAEGLGDTGELFF
TGCAGCGCCGAGGGACTAGGGGACACCGGGGAGCTGTTTTTT
>NA|NA|TRBJ1-6|TRBV7-4
CASSFEGGDYNSPLHF
TGTGCCAGCAGCTTTGAGGGAGGGGACTATAATTCACCCCTCCACTTT
>NA|NA|TRBJ1-2|TRBV12-3/TRBV12-4
CASSLGAAGYTF
TGTGCCAGCAGTTTAGGGGCCGCTGGCTACACCTTC
>TRBD1|NA|TRBJ2-5|TRBV29-1
CSVDRAGGTQYF
TGCAGCGTTGATCGGGCAGGGGGGACCCAGTACTTC
>NA|NA|TRBJ1-1|TRBV10-3
CASSYLLPTGNTEAFF
TGTGCCAGCAGTTACCTACTTCCGACAGGGAACACTGAAGCTTTCTTT
>TRBD1|NA|TRBJ2-7|TRBV7-9
CASRGQGGFTGPYEQYF
TGTGCCAGCAGAGGACAGGGGGGGTTCACCGGTCCCTACGAGCAGTACTTC
>NA|once|TRBJ2-6|TRBV25-1
CASSASVPGANVLTF
TGTGCCAGCAGTGCTAGTGTACCTGGGGCCAACGTCCTGACTTTC
>NA|few|TRBJ1-4|TRBV15
CATSRDPVPPTNEKLFF
TGTGCCACCAGCAGAGATCCGGTACCTCCAACTAATGAAAAACTGTTTTTT
>NA|few|TRBJ1-4|TRBV19
CASSRTPATNEKLFF
TGTGCCAGTAGTCGGACACCTGCAACTAATGAAAAACTGTTTTTT
>NA|NA|TRBJ1-2|TRBV10-3
CAISPGGGYTF
TGTGCCATCAGTCCGGGGGGCGGCTACACCTTC
>TRBD2|NA|TRBJ2-5|TRBV20-1
CSASPSGKGTQYF
TGCAGTGCTAGTCCTAGCGGGAAGGGGACCCAGTACTTC
>NA|NA|TRBJ1-2|TRBV13
CASSPNQGSDYTF
TGTGCCAGCAGTCCCAACCAGGGGAGTGACTACACCTTC
>NA|few|TRBJ1-3|TRBV19
CASSSSYGVSGNTIYF
TGTGCCAGTAGTTCATCCTACGGAGTCTCTGGAAACACCATATATTTT
>TRBD1|NA|TRBJ1-2|TRBV11-2
CASSPDRGGYYGYTF
TGTGCCAGCAGCCCAGACAGGGGCGGGTACTATGGCTACACCTTC